Presented here are 4 T cell receptor beta chains from one specimen sequenced in a study of blood T cell repertoires in COVID-19. Method: immunoSEQ multiplex PCR; TCRdb's copy keeps in-frame clones and lacks some. This sample has roughly 250,000 clones, with approximately 81% found just once. Source material: peripheral blood. The receptors originated from a woman aged 55-69 years with active or convalescent COVID-19.

V gene TRBV27 combines with J gene TRBJ1-4; D possibly corresponds to TRBD1 (6 bases). CDR1 and CDR2 (germline): MNHEY, SMNVEV (reference sequence). V dropped 4 bases and J dropped 0 bases, with 9 bases sitting between them. This CDR3 comprises 15 residues. CDR3 sequence (DNA): TGTGCCAGCAGTTCCTACAGGGCAACTAATGAAAAACTGTTTTTT. Translated, it gives CASSSYRATNEKLFF.

The V call is TRBV19, the J call TRBJ1-6; D unresolved. The CDR3 extends over 14 amino acids. V shed 3 bases and J shed 7 bases, with 10 bases lying between them. Per germline, CDR1 LNHDA and CDR2 SQIVND (reference sequence). DNA of the CDR3: TGTGCCAGTAGTATGCAGCGGACCAATTCACCCCTCCACTTT. The encoded protein is CASSMQRTNSPLHF.

The chain joins TRBV19 to TRBJ1-5, with TRBD1 as a possible D gene (6 bases). The germline V gene encodes CDR1 LNHDA and CDR2 SQIVND (reference sequence). CDR3 length equals 15 residues. The V end was cut by 4 bases, the J end by 2 bases, with 12 bases between. In DNA form, the CDR3 reads TGTGCCAGTAGTAAGACCCCAGGGGGCAATCAGCCCCAGCATTTT. Translating gives CASSKTPGGNQPQHF.

The CDR3 loop reads CASSGSSGGAETQYF. The CDR3 DNA reads as TGTGCCAGCAGTGGATCTAGCGGGGGGGCCGAGACCCAGTACTTC. V usage is TRBV2 and J usage is TRBJ2-5, with TRBD2 matching over 12 bases. CDR1 SNHLY and CDR2 FYNNEI come from the germline V gene. Trimming took 4 bases from V and 5 from J; bases not matched to a gene: 5. The CDR3 covers 15 residues.